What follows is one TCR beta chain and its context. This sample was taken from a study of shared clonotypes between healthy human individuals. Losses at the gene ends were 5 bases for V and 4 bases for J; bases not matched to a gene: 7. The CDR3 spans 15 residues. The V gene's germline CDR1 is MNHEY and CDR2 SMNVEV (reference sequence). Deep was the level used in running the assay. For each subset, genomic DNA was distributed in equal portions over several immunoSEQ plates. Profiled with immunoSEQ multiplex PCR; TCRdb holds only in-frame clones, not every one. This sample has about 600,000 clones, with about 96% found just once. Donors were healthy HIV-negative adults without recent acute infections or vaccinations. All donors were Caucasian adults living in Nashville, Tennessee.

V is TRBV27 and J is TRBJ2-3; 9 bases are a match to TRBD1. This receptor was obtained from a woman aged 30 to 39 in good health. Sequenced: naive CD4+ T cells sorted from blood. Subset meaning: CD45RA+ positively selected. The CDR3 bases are TGTGCCAGCAGTCCCGGGACAGGGCCTCCAGATACGCAGTATTTT. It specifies CASSPGTGPPDTQYF.